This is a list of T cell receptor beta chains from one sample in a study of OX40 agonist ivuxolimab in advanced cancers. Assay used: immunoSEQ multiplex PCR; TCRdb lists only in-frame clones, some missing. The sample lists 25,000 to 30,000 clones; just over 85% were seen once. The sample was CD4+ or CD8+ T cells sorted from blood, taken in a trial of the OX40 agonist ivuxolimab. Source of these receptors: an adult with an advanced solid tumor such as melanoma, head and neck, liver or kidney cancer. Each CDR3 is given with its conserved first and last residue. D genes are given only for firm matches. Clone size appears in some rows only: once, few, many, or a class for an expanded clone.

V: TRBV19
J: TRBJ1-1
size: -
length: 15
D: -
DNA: TGTGCCAGTAGTTCCCAGGGGAGTTTGAACACTGAAGCTTTCTTT
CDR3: CASSSQGSLNTEAFF

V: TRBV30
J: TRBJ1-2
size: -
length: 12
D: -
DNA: TGTGCCTGGAGACCGGACAGCTATGGCTACACCTTC
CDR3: CAWRPDSYGYTF

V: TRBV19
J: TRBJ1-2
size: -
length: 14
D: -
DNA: TGTGCCAGTAGTATGCGGCTTTCTAACTATGGCTACACCTTC
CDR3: CASSMRLSNYGYTF

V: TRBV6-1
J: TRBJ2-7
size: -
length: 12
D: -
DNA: TGTGCCAGCAGGAATACAGGGAACGAGCAGTACTTC
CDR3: CASRNTGNEQYF

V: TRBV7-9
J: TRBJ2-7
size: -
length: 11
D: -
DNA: TGTGCCAGCAGCTTATCCCCCGAGCAGTACTTC
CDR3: CASSLSPEQYF

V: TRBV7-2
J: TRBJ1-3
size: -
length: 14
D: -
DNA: TGTGCCAGCAGCCCCCTTGGGGATGGAAACACCATATATTTT
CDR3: CASSPLGDGNTIYF

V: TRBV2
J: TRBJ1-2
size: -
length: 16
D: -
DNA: TGTGCCAGCAGTGTGAGGGGGTCTGGAGCTAACTATGGCTACACCTTC
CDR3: CASSVRGSGANYGYTF

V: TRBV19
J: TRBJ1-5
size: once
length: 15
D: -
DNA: TGTGCCAGTAATTTGACTCCCCTGGTTTTGAACCCCCAGCATTTT
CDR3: CASNLTPLVLNPQHF

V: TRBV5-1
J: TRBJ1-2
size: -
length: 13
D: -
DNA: TGCGCCAGCAGCTTGGCCAAAGGAAGTGGCTACACCTTC
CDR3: CASSLAKGSGYTF

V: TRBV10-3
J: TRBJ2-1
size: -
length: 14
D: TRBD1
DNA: TGTGCCACGACAGGGGGAGGGGACTACAATGAGCAGTTCTTC
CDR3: CATTGGGDYNEQFF

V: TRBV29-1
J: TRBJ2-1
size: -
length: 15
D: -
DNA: TGCAGCGTCGGTACGGGACGGAGCTCCTACAATGAGCAGTTCTTC
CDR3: CSVGTGRSSYNEQFF

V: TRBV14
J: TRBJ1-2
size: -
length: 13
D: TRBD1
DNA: TGTGCCAGCAGCCAGACAGGGGCGGGTGGCTACACCTTC
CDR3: CASSQTGAGGYTF

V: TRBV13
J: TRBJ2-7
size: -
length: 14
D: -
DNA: TGTGCCAGCAGCTTAGGCCTAGCTTCCTACGAGCAGTACTTC
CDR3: CASSLGLASYEQYF

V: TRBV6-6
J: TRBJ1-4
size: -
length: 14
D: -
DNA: TGTGCCAGCAGTTTGGACAAATGGGGGGAAAAACTGTTTTTT
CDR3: CASSLDKWGEKLFF

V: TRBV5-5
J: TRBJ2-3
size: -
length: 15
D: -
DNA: TGTGCCAGCAGCAGCTTTGGTCGCGGGATAGATACGCAGTATTTT
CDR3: CASSSFGRGIDTQYF

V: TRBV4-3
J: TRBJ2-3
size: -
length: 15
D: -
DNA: TGCGCCAGCAGCCAAGATATAAGGAGCACAGATACGCAGTATTTT
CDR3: CASSQDIRSTDTQYF

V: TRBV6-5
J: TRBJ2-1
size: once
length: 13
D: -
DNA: TGTGCCAGCAGTCCCTATACAGGGAATGAGCAGTTCTTC
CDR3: CASSPYTGNEQFF

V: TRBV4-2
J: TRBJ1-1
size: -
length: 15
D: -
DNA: TGTGCCAGCAGCCAAGTGGAGGGGGGGAGGACTGAAGCTTTCTTT
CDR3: CASSQVEGGRTEAFF

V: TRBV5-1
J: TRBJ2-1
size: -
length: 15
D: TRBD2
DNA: TGCGCCAGCAGCCCTTCCCGACTAGCGGACAATGAGCAGTTCTTC
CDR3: CASSPSRLADNEQFF

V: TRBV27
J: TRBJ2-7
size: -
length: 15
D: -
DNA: TGTGCCAGCAGTTTAAGGGCGGTGGGTTACTACGAGCAGTACTTC
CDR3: CASSLRAVGYYEQYF

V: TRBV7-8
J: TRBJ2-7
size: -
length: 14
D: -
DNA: TGTGCCAGCAGCTTAGTTCGGGCCCCCCACGAGCAGTACTTC
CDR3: CASSLVRAPHEQYF

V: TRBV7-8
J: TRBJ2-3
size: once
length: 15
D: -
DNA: TGTGCCAGCAGCTTACCCCAGGGACCCACAGATACGCAGTATTTT
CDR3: CASSLPQGPTDTQYF

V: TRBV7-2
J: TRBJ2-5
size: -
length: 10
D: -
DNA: TGTGCCAGCAGCTCGGGGACCCAGTACTTC
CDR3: CASSSGTQYF

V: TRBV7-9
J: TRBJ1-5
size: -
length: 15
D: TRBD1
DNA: TGTGCCAGCAGCGGCCTAGGGACAGGTAATCAGCCCCAGCATTTT
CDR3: CASSGLGTGNQPQHF

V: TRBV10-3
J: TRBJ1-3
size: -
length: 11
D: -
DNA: TGTGCCATCAGTGACCGAAACACCATATATTTT
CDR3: CAISDRNTIYF

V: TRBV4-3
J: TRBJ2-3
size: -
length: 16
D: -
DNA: TGCGCCAGCAGCCAAGATGGAGACACGGGGACAGATACGCAGTATTTT
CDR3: CASSQDGDTGTDTQYF

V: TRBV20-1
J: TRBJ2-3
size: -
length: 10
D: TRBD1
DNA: TGCAGTGCTGGAGGGACAGGGCCGGAATTT
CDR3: CSAGGTGPEF

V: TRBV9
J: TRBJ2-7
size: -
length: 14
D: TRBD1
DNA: TGTGCCAGCAGCTCCCGGGACAGGGACTACGAGCAGTACTTC
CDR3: CASSSRDRDYEQYF

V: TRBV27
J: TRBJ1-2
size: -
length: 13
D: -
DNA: TGTGCCAGCAGTTTAGGGGGCCCAGGTGGCTACACCTTC
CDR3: CASSLGGPGGYTF

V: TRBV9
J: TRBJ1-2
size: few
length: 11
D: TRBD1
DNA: TGTGCCAGCAGGGACAGGGGTGGCTACACCTTC
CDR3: CASRDRGGYTF

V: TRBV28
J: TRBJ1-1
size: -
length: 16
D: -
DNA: TGTGCCAGCAGTTGGTTGGGCAGGGCTATGAACACTGAAGCTTTCTTT
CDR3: CASSWLGRAMNTEAFF

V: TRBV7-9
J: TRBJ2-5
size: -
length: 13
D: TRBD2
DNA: TGTGCCAGCAGCAAAGCGGGGGTAGAGACCCAGTACTTC
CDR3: CASSKAGVETQYF